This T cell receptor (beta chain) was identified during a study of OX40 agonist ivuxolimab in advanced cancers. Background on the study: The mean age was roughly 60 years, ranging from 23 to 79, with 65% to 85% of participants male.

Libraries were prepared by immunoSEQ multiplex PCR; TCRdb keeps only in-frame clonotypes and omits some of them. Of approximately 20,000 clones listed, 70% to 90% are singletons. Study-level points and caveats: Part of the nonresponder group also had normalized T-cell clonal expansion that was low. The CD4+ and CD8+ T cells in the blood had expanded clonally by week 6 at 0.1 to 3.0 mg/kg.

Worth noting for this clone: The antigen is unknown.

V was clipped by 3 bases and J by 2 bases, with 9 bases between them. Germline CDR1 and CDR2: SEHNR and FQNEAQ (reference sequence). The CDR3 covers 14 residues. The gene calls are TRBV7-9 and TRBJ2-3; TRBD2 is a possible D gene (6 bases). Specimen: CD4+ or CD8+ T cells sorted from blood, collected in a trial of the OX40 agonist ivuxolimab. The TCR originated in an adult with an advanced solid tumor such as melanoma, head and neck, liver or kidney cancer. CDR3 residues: CASSFTGDTDTQYF. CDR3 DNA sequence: TGTGCCAGCAGCTTCACGGGGGACACAGATACGCAGTATTTT.